This TCR beta chain was sequenced during a study of blood T cell repertoires in COVID-19. At the level of the study: Italy, Spain and the United States were the sources of the convalescent and acute COVID-19 samples. The analysed material was cDNA or gDNA that came from T cells, B-cell-depleted T cells, or PBMCs.

In the study's own analysis: Amplification of reference gene primers was used by the study to estimate nucleated cell counts. The data were produced by immunoSEQ multiplex PCR, yet TCRdb's version contains in-frame clones alone and is incomplete. V and J calls and clone size come straight from that table; D and trimming were deduced from the DNA. This sample has fewer than 300,000 clones, with around 86% found just once. After removal of 4 bases from V and 3 bases from J, the junction contained 5 bases not matched to a gene. The CDR3 is 14 residues long. Germline CDR1 and CDR2: SGHNT and YYREEE (reference sequence).

V and J are TRBV5-4 and TRBJ1-1; TRBD1 aligns across 8 bases. The receptor comes from a woman between 40 and 50 years old who had recovered from COVID-19. Sequencing used peripheral blood. The CDR3 sequence: CASSAGGADTEAFF. CDR3 sequence (DNA): TGTGCCAGCAGCGCAGGGGGCGCGGACACTGAAGCTTTCTTT.